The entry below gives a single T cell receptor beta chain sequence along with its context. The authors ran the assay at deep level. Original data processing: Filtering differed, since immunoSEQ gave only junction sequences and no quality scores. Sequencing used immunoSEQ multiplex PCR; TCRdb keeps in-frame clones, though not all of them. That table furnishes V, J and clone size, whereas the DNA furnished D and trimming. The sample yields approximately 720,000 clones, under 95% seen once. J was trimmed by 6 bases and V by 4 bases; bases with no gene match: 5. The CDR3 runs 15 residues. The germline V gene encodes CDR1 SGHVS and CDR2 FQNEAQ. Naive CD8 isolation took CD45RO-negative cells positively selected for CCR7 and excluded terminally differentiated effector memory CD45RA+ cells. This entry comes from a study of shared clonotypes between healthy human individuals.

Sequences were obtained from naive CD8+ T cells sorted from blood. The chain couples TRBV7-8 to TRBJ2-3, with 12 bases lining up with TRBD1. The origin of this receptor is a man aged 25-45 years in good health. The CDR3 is CASSWGQGALDTQYF. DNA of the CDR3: TGTGCCAGCAGCTGGGGACAGGGGGCTTTGGATACGCAGTATTTT.